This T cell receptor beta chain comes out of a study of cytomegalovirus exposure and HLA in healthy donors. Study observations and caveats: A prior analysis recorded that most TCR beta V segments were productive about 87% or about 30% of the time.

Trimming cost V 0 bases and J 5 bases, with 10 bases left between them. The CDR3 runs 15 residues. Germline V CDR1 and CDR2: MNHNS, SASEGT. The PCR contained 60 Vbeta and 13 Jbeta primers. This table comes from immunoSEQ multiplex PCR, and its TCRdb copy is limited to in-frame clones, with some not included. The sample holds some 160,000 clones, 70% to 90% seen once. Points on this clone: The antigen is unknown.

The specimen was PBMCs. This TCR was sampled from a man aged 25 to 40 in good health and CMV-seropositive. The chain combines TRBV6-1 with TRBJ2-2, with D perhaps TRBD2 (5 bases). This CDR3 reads CASSEAGVWTGELFF. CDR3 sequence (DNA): TGTGCCAGCAGTGAAGCGGGAGTGTGGACCGGGGAGCTGTTTTTT.